The clone carrying this TCR beta chain was counted many times. Its specificity is unknown. The germline CDR1 and CDR2 sequences are SGHTA and FQGNSA. V shed 5 bases and J 7 bases; nucleotides not matched to a gene: 9. CDR3 length: 15 residues. The data belong to a study of T-cell reconstitution after alpha-beta-depleted transplantation in children. Study conclusions and caveats: From newly produced T cells came most of the T-cell counts and diversity one year after transplant. Two months or so post-transplant, alpha-beta T cells reportedly derived from several hundred expanded graft clones. It was surviving recipient T cells and thymic progenitors that gave some patients high TCRbeta diversity at day 60.

Using unique molecular identifiers, the investigators prepared the TCRbeta library. TCRdb used MiXCR to reprocess the PCR reads, holding one entry per CDR3 protein. In the table there are a few thousand distinct CDR3 sequences, roughly 24% of which are singletons. The sequencing here drew on PBMCs, mostly from graft donor cells, taken 60 days after TCRalphabeta/CD19-depleted stem cell transplant. The chain employs TRBV7-2 and TRBJ2-2; 8 bases map to TRBD2. The receptor's source is a boy under two years old who had a stem cell transplant for acute myeloid leukemia, so the T cells may come from the graft donor. The DNA of the CDR3 is TGTGCCAGCAGCACTACCGGGGGGGTGAGCGGGGAGCTGTTTTTT. Translating gives CASSTTGGVSGELFF.